This passage covers 8 T cell receptor beta chains from one sample sequenced in a study of control samples from healthy donors and cancer patients. Some clones are missing from TCRdb's copy, which holds only in-frame ones; the method was immunoSEQ multiplex PCR. The table includes around 170,000 clones, roughly nine tenths detected once. Input material: blood. These receptors were obtained from a woman aged 25-40 years in good health.

The chain links TRBV5-1 to TRBJ2-2; tentative D call: TRBD1 (6 bases). CDR3 length: 14 residues. Trimming cost V 7 bases and J 1 base, with 11 bases left between them. The germline CDR1 and CDR2 sequences are SGHRS and YFSETQ. CDR3: CASHDRMNTGELFF. CDR3 DNA: TGCGCCAGCCACGACAGGATGAACACCGGGGAGCTGTTTTTT.

The V and J genes are TRBV29-1 and TRBJ2-7; D is ambiguous. There are 10 residues in the CDR3. Germline CDR1 SQVTM, CDR2 ANQGSEA. Trimming left V 7 bases short and J 1 base short, with 5 bases between. CDR3 residues: CSALSYEQYF. The CDR3 region has the DNA TGCAGCGCCCTTTCCTACGAGCAGTACTTC.

The chain employs TRBV9 and TRBJ2-5, with D perhaps given as TRBD1 or TRBD2 (5 bases each). The CDR3 spans 16 residues. From germline, CDR1 is SGDLS and CDR2 YYNGEE. V dropped 0 bases and J dropped 1 base, with 13 bases sitting between them. The CDR3 DNA follows: TGTGCCAGCAGCGTAGGGAGTGGGGGAATCCAAGAGACCCAGTACTTC. Protein sequence: CASSVGSGGIQETQYF.

This chain links TRBV19 with TRBJ2-1, with D tentatively TRBD2 (6 bases). The V gene lost 5 bases and the J gene lost 3 bases, with 17 bases spanning the gap. The CDR3 contains 16 residues. The V gene's germline CDR1 is LNHDA and CDR2 SQIVND (reference sequence). The CDR3 is CASSQNWKAGYNEQFF. DNA of the CDR3: TGTGCCAGTAGTCAGAATTGGAAAGCGGGCTACAATGAGCAGTTCTTC.

The chain's CDR3 is CASTKDGAYEQYF. For the CDR3, the DNA is TGTGCCAGTACCAAGGACGGAGCCTACGAGCAGTACTTC. The rearrangement uses TRBV19 and TRBJ2-7; no reliable D call. In germline, CDR1 is LNHDA, CDR2 SQIVND (reference sequence). The length of the CDR3 is 13 residues. V lost 7 bases, J lost 2 bases, and 12 bases lay in between.

The V gene is TRBV12-3 or TRBV12-4, the J gene TRBJ2-7; D is uncertain. CDR3 length equals 12 residues. V gave up 2 bases and J gave up 4 bases, with 6 bases separating them. CDR3 loop: CASSLNGYEQYF. The DNA for the CDR3 is TGTGCCAGCAGTTTAAATGGATACGAGCAGTACTTC.

The V and J genes are TRBV29-1 and TRBJ2-5, with D unresolved. The CDR3 is made up of 12 amino acids. CDR1 and CDR2 from the germline V gene are SQVTM and ANQGSEA. V lost 4 bases and J 6 bases, leaving 12 bases between the germline ends. The CDR3 loop reads CSVVAVDQTQYF. DNA of the CDR3: TGCAGCGTTGTTGCGGTCGATCAGACCCAGTACTTC.

The J gene is TRBJ2-2, the V gene TRBV7-2; D unclear. The CDR3 runs 13 residues. CDR1 and CDR2 from the germline V gene are SGHTA and FQGNSA. Trimming left V 3 bases short and J 6 bases short, with 8 bases between. CDR3 sequence: CASSFQRSGELFF. DNA of the CDR3: TGTGCCAGCAGCTTTCAGCGATCCGGGGAGCTGTTTTTT.